These T cell receptor beta chains were read from a single sample in a study of blood T cells in healthy people across ages. TCRdb reanalysed the 5' RACE reads using MiXCR and keeps one entry per CDR3 protein. The data contain 1.5 million to 2 million distinct CDR3 sequences, roughly 27% of them seen just once; the ten biggest clones take up over 7%. Source material: blood. These receptors were taken from a young woman in good health. CDR3s include the opening cysteine and the closing phenylalanine or tryptophan. The D gene is left open where the match is weak. The size entry is marked missing in some rows and otherwise reads once, few, many or a size class.

abundance	j_gene	d_gene	v_gene	CDR3nt	CDR3aa
.	TRBJ1-2	.	TRBV5-6	TGTGCCAGCAGCTTGGATTTTGTGGGTGGCTACATCTTC	CASSLDFVGGYIF
once	TRBJ2-5	.	TRBV7-2	TGTGCCAGCAGCTTAAGACGGTCCAAAGAGACCCAGTACTTC	CASSLRRSKETQYF
few	TRBJ2-3	TRBD2	TRBV28	TGTGCCAGCAGTACTAGCGGGGTATATGATACGCAGTATTTT	CASSTSGVYDTQYF
many	TRBJ1-2	.	TRBV10-3	TGTGCCACCGCCGACGGGACCCCCTATGGCTACACCTTC	CATADGTPYGYTF
.	TRBJ2-4	TRBD1	TRBV29-1	TGCAGCGTCTACGGGACAGGGGGATGGGAGACCCGGTACTTC	CSVYGTGGWETRYF
.	TRBJ2-1	.	TRBV14	TGTGCCAGCAGCCAAGAGCGTGACCGAGGGAATGAGCAGTTCTTC	CASSQERDRGNEQFF
many	TRBJ1-5	.	TRBV6-5	TGTGCCAGCAGACGCGGGTCCAATCAGCCCCAGCATTTT	CASRRGSNQPQHF
few	TRBJ2-5	.	TRBV20-1	TGCAGTACTACAGGGACGGCGACCCAGTACTTC	CSTTGTATQYF
few	TRBJ2-7	.	TRBV20-1	TGCAGTGCTAGACAGGCTGGGTCCTACGAGCAGTACTTC	CSARQAGSYEQYF
.	TRBJ1-5	TRBD1	TRBV27	TGTGCCAGCAGCTCCGACAGGGGGGCCCAGCCCCAGCATTTT	CASSSDRGAQPQHF
many	TRBJ2-7	.	TRBV12-3/TRBV12-4	TGTGCCAGCACCGGGGACGGGTACGAGCAGTACTTC	CASTGDGYEQYF
.	TRBJ2-3	.	TRBV7-9	TGTGCCAGCAGCCCGACAGATCCCCGGGGGCTAACCACAGATACGCAGTATTTT	CASSPTDPRGLTTDTQYF
once	TRBJ1-3	.	TRBV11-2	TGTGCCAGCAGCTTAGTTCGCGGGTCGGGAAACACCATATATTTT	CASSLVRGSGNTIYF
many	TRBJ2-3	TRBD2	TRBV20-1	TGCAGTGCTAGACCGGGACTAGCGGGCACAGATACGCAGTATTTT	CSARPGLAGTDTQYF
.	TRBJ2-3	TRBD1	TRBV29-1	TGCAGCGTATACAGGGGGCTTGAAGATACGCAGTATTTT	CSVYRGLEDTQYF
many	TRBJ1-2	TRBD1	TRBV12-3/TRBV12-4	TGTGCCAGCAGCTTCAGGGGGAACTATGGCTACACCTTC	CASSFRGNYGYTF
.	TRBJ2-1	TRBD2	TRBV7-2	TGTGCCAGCAGCTCGGGACTAGCGGGAAATCGAGAGCAGTTCTTC	CASSSGLAGNREQFF
many	TRBJ2-7	TRBD2	TRBV4-2	TGTGCCAGCAGCCAAGGTAGCGGGGGGGCGTGGGAGCAGTACTTC	CASSQGSGGAWEQYF
.	TRBJ2-4	TRBD2	TRBV20-1	TGCAGTGCCAGTACTAGCGGGACTGCCAAAAACATTCAGTACTTC	CSASTSGTAKNIQYF
many	TRBJ2-7	TRBD1	TRBV12-3/TRBV12-4	TGTGCCAGCAGTTTATCGGGACAGTCTCCTAGGGAGCAGTACTTC	CASSLSGQSPREQYF
few	TRBJ2-7	TRBD1	TRBV19	TGTGCCAGTAGCGAAAACGGACAGGGTTCCTACGAGCAGTACTTC	CASSENGQGSYEQYF
few	TRBJ2-1	TRBD2	TRBV12-3/TRBV12-4	TGTGCCAGCAGCTCCCCCCGGGAAAGCGGGGGAGATGAGCAGTTCTTC	CASSSPRESGGDEQFF
many	TRBJ2-5	.	TRBV20-1	TGCAGTGCCCCAGCGGAGGGCCAGTCCGTAGGAGAGACCCAGTACTTC	CSAPAEGQSVGETQYF